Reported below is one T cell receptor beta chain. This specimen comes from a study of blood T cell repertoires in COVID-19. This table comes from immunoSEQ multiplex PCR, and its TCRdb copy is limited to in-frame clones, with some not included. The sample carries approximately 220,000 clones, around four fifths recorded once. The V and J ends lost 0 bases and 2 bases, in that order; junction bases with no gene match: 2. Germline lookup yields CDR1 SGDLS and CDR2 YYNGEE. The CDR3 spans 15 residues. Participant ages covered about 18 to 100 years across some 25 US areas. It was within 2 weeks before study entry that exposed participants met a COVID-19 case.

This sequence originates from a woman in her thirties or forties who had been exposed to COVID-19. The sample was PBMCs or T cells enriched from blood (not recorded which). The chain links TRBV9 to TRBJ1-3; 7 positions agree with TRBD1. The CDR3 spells CASSVETGAGNTIYF. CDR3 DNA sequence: TGTGCCAGCAGCGTAGAAACAGGGGCTGGAAACACCATATATTTT.